Below are 22 T cell receptor beta chains sequenced from a single sample in a study of blood T cell repertoires in COVID-19. Only in-frame clones appear in the TCRdb table, and some are missing; sequencing was by immunoSEQ multiplex PCR. Of fewer than 350,000 clones listed, about nine tenths were seen once; the top ten hold approximately 12%. Sequencing was carried out using peripheral blood. Receptor source: a woman under 40 with COVID-19, enrolled during active disease.

This sequence joins TRBV3-1 (or the pseudogene TRBV3-2) and TRBJ2-5, with TRBD2 identical over 7 bases. Germline CDR1 and CDR2: LGHDT and YNNKEL (reference sequence). There are 12 residues in the CDR3. The J segment lost 6 bases and the V segment lost 6 bases, leaving 4 bases of the junction unmatched. The CDR3 sequence is CASRGGGKTQYF. CDR3 sequence (DNA): TGTGCCAGCAGGGGCGGGGGAAAGACCCAGTACTTC.

This clone has only a few counts. The rearrangement joins TRBV6-1 to TRBJ2-7, with D possibly being TRBD2 (7 bases). V lost 2 bases to trimming and J lost 3 bases, with 14 bases between them. The germline V gene has CDR1 MNHNS and CDR2 SASEGT. The CDR3 has 15 residues. CDR3 sequence: CASSELRGASYEQYF. CDR3 coding DNA: TGTGCCAGCAGTGAATTACGGGGGGCTAGCTACGAGCAGTACTTC.

The CDR3 region has the DNA TGTGCCAGCAGTTTGAGCGGGGGGCCGCCCGATACGCAGTATTTT. Translated: CASSLSGGPPDTQYF. The V and J genes are TRBV6-5 and TRBJ2-3; TRBD2 matches at 9 bases. The CDR3 length is 15 residues. Looked up from germline, CDR1 is MNHEY and CDR2 is SVGAGI. V was pared by 4 bases and J by 6 bases, with 8 bases of the junction left unmatched.

This chain connects TRBV4-1 to TRBJ1-2; 7 nucleotides align to TRBD1. Germline V gives CDR1 MGHRA, CDR2 YSYEKL. The CDR3 is 16 residues long. V lost 0 bases and J lost 5; bases outside the gene matches: 9. In DNA, the CDR3 is TGCGCCAGCAGCCAAGAGAAAACAGGGGCCTATTATGGCTACACCTTC. The encoded protein is CASSQEKTGAYYGYTF.

This chain links TRBV24-1 with TRBJ1-5; 11 bases are a match to TRBD1. V shed 9 bases, J shed 1 base, and the junction held 13 bases outside the gene matches. This CDR3 contains 18 residues. Germline assignment: CDR1 KGHDR and CDR2 SFDVKD. CDR3 sequence (DNA): TGTGCCACCCTTAAATCGGGACAGGGGGAGGTGAGCAATCAGCCCCAGCATTTT. It codes for CATLKSGQGEVSNQPQHF.

CDR3 DNA sequence: TGTGCCAGCACCCTTAGAACTATGAACACCATATATTTT. It translates to CASTLRTMNTIYF. This chain joins TRBV7-9 and TRBJ1-3; no clear D gene. The V end lost 7 bases, the J end lost 7 bases, and 14 bases lay between the germline ends. Germline V gene sequence: CDR1 SEHNR, CDR2 FQNEAQ (reference sequence). CDR3 length: 13 residues. Looking up the rest from reference TRBV7-9 and TRBJ1-3 gives the full variable domain: DTGVSQNPRHKITKRGQNVTFRCDPISEHNRLYWYRQTLGQGPEFLTYFQNEAQLEKSRLLSDRFSAERPKGSFSTLEIQRTEQGDSAMYLCASTLRTMNTIYFGEGSWLTVV.

The chain joins TRBV5-1 to TRBJ1-3, with a tentative D call TRBD1 (6 bases). The CDR3 is made up of 18 amino acids. Deletions cut 0 bases from V and 0 bases from J, with 16 bases between. The germline CDR1 and CDR2 sequences are SGHRS and YFSETQ. The CDR3 DNA is TGCGCCAGCAGCTTGGAGGGGTTCAGGGGTCGCTCTGGAAACACCATATATTTT. It yields the protein CASSLEGFRGRSGNTIYF.

The J gene is TRBJ2-1, the V gene TRBV5-1; 16 bases match TRBD2. The germline gives CDR1 SGHRS, CDR2 YFSETQ. J was trimmed by 6 bases and V by 9 bases; bases with no gene match: 9. The CDR3 covers 16 residues. The CDR3 reads CATSGTSGGVINEQFF. The DNA for the CDR3 is TGCGCCACATCCGGGACTAGCGGGGGGGTTATCAATGAGCAGTTCTTC. Combining the CDR3 with reference TRBV5-1 and TRBJ2-1 gives the whole variable domain KAGVTQTPRYLIKTRGQQVTLSCSPISGHRSVSWYQQTPGQGLQFLFEYFSETQRNKGNFPGRFSGRQFSNSRSEMNVSTLELGDSALYLCATSGTSGGVINEQFFGPGTRLTVL.

Only a few counts were recorded for this clone. This sequence joins TRBV5-4 and TRBJ1-1; D perhaps matches TRBD1 (5 bases). V was cut by 4 bases and J by 7 bases, with 14 bases left in between. The V gene's germline CDR1 is SGHNT and CDR2 YYREEE (reference sequence). The length of the CDR3 is 13 residues. CDR3 nucleotide sequence: TGTGCCAGCAGCCGAACGGGGGATTATGAAGCTTTCTTT. The encoded protein is CASSRTGDYEAFF.

V gene TRBV28 combines with J gene TRBJ1-6, with 8 positions matching TRBD1. The CDR3 spans 15 residues. V shed 0 bases and J 10 bases; nucleotides not matched to a gene: 5. Germline loops: CDR1 MDHEN, CDR2 SYDVKM. CDR3 DNA sequence: TGTGCCAGCAGTTTATGGCACAGGGGGAGGTCACCCCTCCACTTT. Translated: CASSLWHRGRSPLHF.

The chain combines TRBV5-1 with TRBJ2-3, with 7 bases that match TRBD2. The CDR3 length is 16 residues. After removal of 3 bases from V and 0 bases from J, the junction contained 7 bases not matched to a gene. Germline values: CDR1 SGHRS, CDR2 YFSETQ. The CDR3 nucleotides read TGCGCCAGCAGCTGGCAAGCGGGGTCTAGCACAGATACGCAGTATTTT. It codes for CASSWQAGSSTDTQYF.

This chain links TRBV4-2 with TRBJ2-3; D might be TRBD2 (6 bases). Between the trimmed V and J ends, which lost 1 base and 4 bases, there was a span of 15 bases. CDR3 length: 16 amino acids. CDR1 and CDR2 (germline): LGHNA, YNFKEQ. CDR3 in DNA: TGTGCCAGCAGCCAAGCGTCAGTGGGGGGACCAGATACGCAGTATTTT. Translating gives CASSQASVGGPDTQYF.

The rearrangement uses TRBV18 and TRBJ2-5, with 8 bases that match TRBD2. The CDR3 loop spans 14 amino acids. CDR1 and CDR2 (germline): KGHSH, LQKENI. J lost 2 bases, V lost 6 bases, and 5 bases had no gene match. CDR3 DNA: TGTGCCAGCTCGCACCGGGGGGGACAAGAGACCCAGTACTTC. Translating it yields CASSHRGGQETQYF.

This sequence joins TRBV18 and TRBJ2-7; 9 bases fit TRBD2. Germline trimming cut 2 bases from V and 5 bases from J; bases unmatched to any gene: 4. The CDR3 runs to 14 residues. Germline-derived CDR1 and CDR2 are KGHSH and LQKENI. DNA of the CDR3: TGTGCCAGCTCACCAGGGACTAGCATCCACGAGCAGTACTTC. Encoded protein: CASSPGTSIHEQYF.

This chain joins TRBV5-4 and TRBJ2-1; 8 nucleotides align to TRBD1. The length of the CDR3 is 15 residues. With 3 bases clipped from V and 6 bases from J, the junction kept 8 bases outside the gene matches. The V gene's germline CDR1 is SGHNT and CDR2 YYREEE (reference sequence). CDR3 in amino acids: CASSWITGGTNEQFF. CDR3 sequence (DNA): TGTGCCAGCAGCTGGATAACAGGGGGGACCAATGAGCAGTTCTTC.

V is TRBV9 and J is TRBJ1-2; maybe TRBD1 (5 bases). The CDR3 runs to 16 residues. V lost 0 bases and J 6 bases, leaving 18 bases between the germline ends. Germline CDR1 and CDR2: SGDLS and YYNGEE. CDR3 loop: CASSVDQDIATHGYTF. The DNA for the CDR3 is TGTGCCAGCAGCGTAGACCAGGACATAGCCACACATGGCTACACCTTC. Together with reference TRBV9 and TRBJ1-2, the CDR3 gives the full variable domain: DSGVTQTPKHLITATGQRVTLRCSPRSGDLSVYWYQQSLDQGLQFLIQYYNGEERAKGNILERFSAQQFPDLHSELNLSSLELGDSALYFCASSVDQDIATHGYTFGSGTRLTVV.

This clone was counted a single time. The chain carries TRBV23-1 and TRBJ1-4; D is unclear. TRBV23-1 is treated as an ORF (open reading frame) with a function not yet certain. V lost 6 bases and J lost 0, with 8 bases in between. This CDR3 is built from 14 residues. The DNA for the CDR3 is TGCGCCAGCAGGAGGCCTGCAACTAATGAAAAACTGTTTTTT. Translating gives CASRRPATNEKLFF.

This CDR3 is CASSQVLPGQGSYEQYF. DNA of the CDR3: TGTGCCAGCAGCCAAGTGTTGCCGGGACAGGGTTCCTACGAGCAGTACTTC. This sequence joins TRBV4-2 and TRBJ2-7; 9 nucleotides match TRBD1. The J segment lost 1 base and the V segment lost 1 base, leaving 8 bases of the junction unmatched. The CDR3 has 17 amino acids. CDR1 and CDR2 from the germline V gene are LGHNA and YNFKEQ.

The chain joins TRBV4-2 to TRBJ2-1; 8 bases are shared with TRBD2. This CDR3 has 17 residues. With 0 bases clipped from V and 4 bases from J, the junction kept 8 bases outside the gene matches. Germline V gives CDR1 LGHNA, CDR2 YNFKEQ. The CDR3 loop is CASSQDYGGAGYNEQFF. Here the CDR3 DNA reads TGTGCCAGCAGCCAAGATTACGGGGGGGCGGGATACAATGAGCAGTTCTTC.

The V and J genes are TRBV2 and TRBJ2-7, with D hard to call. This CDR3 is 16 amino acids long. CDR1 and CDR2 (germline): SNHLY, FYNNEI. V was trimmed by 2 bases and J by 2 bases, leaving 16 bases between them. CDR3 in DNA: TGTGCCAGCAGTGAAAGTATGTTATCGTACACCTACGAGCAGTACTTC. The encoded protein is CASSESMLSYTYEQYF.

The J gene is TRBJ2-1, the V gene TRBV7-2, with TRBD2 identical over 15 bases. This CDR3 has 15 residues. The germline gives CDR1 SGHTA, CDR2 FQGNSA. With V trimmed by 7 bases and J by 12 bases, 10 bases remained unmatched. CDR3 nucleotide sequence: TGTGCCAGCAACGCGGGACTAGCGGGGGGCAGGGGGCAGTTCTTC. Protein: CASNAGLAGGRGQFF.

The chain couples TRBV4-1 to TRBJ1-3; the D is unclear. Germline CDR1 MGHRA, CDR2 YSYEKL. There are 15 residues in the CDR3. V was trimmed by 1 base and J by 2 bases, leaving 9 bases between them. The CDR3 coding sequence is TGCGCCAGCAGCCAAGTTGACGGGGCTGGAAACACCATATATTTT. Translating it yields CASSQVDGAGNTIYF.